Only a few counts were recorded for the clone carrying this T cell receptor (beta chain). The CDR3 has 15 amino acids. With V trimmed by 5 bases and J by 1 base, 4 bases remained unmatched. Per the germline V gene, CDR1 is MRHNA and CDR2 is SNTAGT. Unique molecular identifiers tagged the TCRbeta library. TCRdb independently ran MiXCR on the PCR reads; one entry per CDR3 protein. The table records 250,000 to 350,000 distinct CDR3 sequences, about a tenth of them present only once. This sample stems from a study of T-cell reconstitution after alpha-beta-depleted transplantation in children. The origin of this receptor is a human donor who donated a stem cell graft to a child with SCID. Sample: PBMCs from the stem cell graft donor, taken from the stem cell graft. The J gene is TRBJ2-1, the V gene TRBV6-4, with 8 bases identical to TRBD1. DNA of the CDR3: TGTGCCAGCAGTAACGGACAGGGATCCTACAATGAGCAGTTCTTC. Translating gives CASSNGQGSYNEQFF.